This TCR beta chain is drawn from a study of CD8+CD57+ T cells in acquired aplastic anemia. Study details: Average DNA yield from sorted CD4+ and CD8+ cells was roughly 3 ug.

With respect to this clonotype: The antigen is unknown.

The CDR3 spans 12 residues. V dropped 9 bases and J dropped 5 bases, with 13 bases sitting between them. Per germline, CDR1 SNHLY and CDR2 FYNNEI. Genomic DNA, serving as template, underwent TCR beta VDJ and CDR3 profiling. MiXCR was run by TCRdb on the reads, yielding one entry per CDR3 protein. Of 250,000 to 300,000 distinct CDR3 sequences listed, approximately 56% are singletons. Study results and caveats: Comparison of patients with controls identified roughly 27 shared CD8+ CDR3 sequences. With respect to CD8+ Simpson's diversity, patients and controls did not differ significantly.

The chain has TRBV2 and TRBJ1-2; D unclear. The sequenced sample was sorted CD4+, CD8+, or CD8+CD57+ T cells (not recorded which) from PBMCs. This TCR was recovered from a human donor with severe aplastic anemia or a healthy control (not recorded which). The CDR3 coding sequence is TGTGCCAGTTACCGGCCTGTTTATGGCTACACCTTC. Translated: CASYRPVYGYTF.